This TCR beta chain was recovered during a study of immune characterization of retroperitoneal liposarcoma. TCRdb itself ran the PCR reads through MiXCR, one entry per CDR3 protein. The table lists roughly 2,400 distinct CDR3 sequences, 49% of them singletons. Trimming pared 3 bases from V and 0 bases from J, leaving 8 bases between. This CDR3 contains 14 residues. Germline CDR1 and CDR2: MNHEY and SMNVEV (reference sequence). This TCR came from a female donor with retroperitoneal liposarcoma. What was sequenced was tumor tissue. The chain joins TRBV27 to TRBJ1-1; tentative D call: TRBD1 (6 bases). CDR3 sequence (DNA): TGTGCCAGCAGTTTGGGACAAGTGAACACTGAAGCTTTCTTT. Its translation: CASSLGQVNTEAFF.